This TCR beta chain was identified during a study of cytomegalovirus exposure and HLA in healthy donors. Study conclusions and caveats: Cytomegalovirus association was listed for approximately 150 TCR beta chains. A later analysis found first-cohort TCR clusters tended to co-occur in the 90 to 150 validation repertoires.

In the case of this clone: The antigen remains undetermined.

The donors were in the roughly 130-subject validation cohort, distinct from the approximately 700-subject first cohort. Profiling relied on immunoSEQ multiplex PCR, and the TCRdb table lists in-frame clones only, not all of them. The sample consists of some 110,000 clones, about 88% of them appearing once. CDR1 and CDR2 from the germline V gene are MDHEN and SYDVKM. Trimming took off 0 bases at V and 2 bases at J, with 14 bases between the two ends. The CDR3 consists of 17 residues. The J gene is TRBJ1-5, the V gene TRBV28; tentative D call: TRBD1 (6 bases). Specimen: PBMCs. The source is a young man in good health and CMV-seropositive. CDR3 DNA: TGTGCCAGCAGTTTATGCCACAGGGTGGGGTGCAATCAGCCCCAGCATTTT. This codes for CASSLCHRVGCNQPQHF. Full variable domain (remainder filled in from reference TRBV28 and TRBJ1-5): DVKVTQSSRYLVKRTGEKVFLECVQDMDHENMFWYRQDPGLGLRLIYFSYDVKMKEKGDIPEGYSVSREKKERFSLILESASTNQTSMYLCASSLCHRVGCNQPQHFGDGTRLSIL.